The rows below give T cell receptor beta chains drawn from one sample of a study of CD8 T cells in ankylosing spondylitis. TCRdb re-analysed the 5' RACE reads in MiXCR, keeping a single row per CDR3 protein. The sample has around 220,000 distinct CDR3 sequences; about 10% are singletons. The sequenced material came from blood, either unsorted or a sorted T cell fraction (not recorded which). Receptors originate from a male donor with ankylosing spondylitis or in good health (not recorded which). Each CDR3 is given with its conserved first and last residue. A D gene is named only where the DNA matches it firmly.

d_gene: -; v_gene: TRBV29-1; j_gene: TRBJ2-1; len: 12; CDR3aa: CSVQEGGNEQFF
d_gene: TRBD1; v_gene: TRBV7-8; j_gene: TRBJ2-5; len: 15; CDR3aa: CASRRRTGEGKTQYF
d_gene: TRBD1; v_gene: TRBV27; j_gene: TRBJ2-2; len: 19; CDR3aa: CASSLKPGQGVINTGELFF
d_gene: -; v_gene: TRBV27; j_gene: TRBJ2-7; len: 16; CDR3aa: CASSLSIRQVNYEQYF
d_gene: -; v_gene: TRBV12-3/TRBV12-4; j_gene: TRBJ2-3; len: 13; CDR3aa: CASNRQSTDTQYF
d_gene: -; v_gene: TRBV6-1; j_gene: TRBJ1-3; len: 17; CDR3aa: CASSERADPFSGNTIYF
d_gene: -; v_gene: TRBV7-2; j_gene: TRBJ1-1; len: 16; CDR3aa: CASSLAIGAGNTEAFF
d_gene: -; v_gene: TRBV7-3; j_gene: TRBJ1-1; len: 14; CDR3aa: CASSLTGGFAEAFF
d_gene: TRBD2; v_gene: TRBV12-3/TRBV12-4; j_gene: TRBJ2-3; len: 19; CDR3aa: CAISLNWERGTSSTDTQYF
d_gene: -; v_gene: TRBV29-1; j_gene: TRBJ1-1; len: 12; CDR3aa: CSVAPGDTEAFF
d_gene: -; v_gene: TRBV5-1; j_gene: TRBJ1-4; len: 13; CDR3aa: CASSPGRGEKLFF
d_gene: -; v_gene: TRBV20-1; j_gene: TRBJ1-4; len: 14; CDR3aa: CSARSPGTNEKLFF
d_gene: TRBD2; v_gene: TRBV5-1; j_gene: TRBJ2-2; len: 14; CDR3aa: CASIPGGDTGELFF
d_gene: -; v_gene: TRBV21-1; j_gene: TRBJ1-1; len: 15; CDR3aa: CASSKATGGTTEAFF
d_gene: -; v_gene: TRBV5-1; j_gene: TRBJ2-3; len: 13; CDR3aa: CASSSGQPDTQYF
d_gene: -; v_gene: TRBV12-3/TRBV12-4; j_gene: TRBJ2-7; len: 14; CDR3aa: CASSLGSSTYEQYF
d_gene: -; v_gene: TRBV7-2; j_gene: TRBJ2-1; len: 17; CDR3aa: CASSPRGRASSYNEQFF
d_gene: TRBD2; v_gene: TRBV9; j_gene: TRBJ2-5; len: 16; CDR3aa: CASSVGTSGDQETQYF
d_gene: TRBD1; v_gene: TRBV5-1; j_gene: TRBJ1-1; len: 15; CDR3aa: CASSLGQGSNTEAFF
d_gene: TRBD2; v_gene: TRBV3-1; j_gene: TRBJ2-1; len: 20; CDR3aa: CASSFRTSGGYQRPYNEQFF
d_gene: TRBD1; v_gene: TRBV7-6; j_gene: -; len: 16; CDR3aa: CASSSGTGISTDTQHF
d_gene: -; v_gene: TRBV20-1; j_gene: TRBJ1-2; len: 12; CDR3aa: CSAMGENYGYTF
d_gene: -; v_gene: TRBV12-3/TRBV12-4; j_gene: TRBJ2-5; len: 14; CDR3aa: CASSLTAYQETQYF
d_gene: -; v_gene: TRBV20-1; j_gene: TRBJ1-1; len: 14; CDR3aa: CSARGTAMNTEAFF
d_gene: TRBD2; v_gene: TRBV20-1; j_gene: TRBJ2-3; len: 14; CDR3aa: CSANSGISTDTQYF
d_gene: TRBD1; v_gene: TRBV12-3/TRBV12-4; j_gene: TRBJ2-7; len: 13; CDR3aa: CASSRQGRNEQYF
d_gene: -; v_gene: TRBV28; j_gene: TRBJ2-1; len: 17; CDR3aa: CASSLKRAGTSYNEQFF
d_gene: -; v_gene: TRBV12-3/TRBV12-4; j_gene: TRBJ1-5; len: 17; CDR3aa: CASSPEPGGPSNQPQHF
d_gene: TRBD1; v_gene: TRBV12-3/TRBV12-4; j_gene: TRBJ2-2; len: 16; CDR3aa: CASSPGTGAGTGELFF
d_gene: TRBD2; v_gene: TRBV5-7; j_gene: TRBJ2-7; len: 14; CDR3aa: CASGPLAGVDEQYF
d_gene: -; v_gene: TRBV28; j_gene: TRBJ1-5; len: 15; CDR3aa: CASSLGVPSNQPQHF
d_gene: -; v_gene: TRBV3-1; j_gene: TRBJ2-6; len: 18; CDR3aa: CASSQGSGLGSGANVLTF
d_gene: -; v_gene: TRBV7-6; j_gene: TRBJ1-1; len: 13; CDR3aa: CASSLSGYTEAFF
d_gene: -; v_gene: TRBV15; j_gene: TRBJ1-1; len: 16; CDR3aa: CATSRGSTEMNTEAFF
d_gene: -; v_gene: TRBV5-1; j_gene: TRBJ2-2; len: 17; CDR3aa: CASSLVPIGTNTGELFF
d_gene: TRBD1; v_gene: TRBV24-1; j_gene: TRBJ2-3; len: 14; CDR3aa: CATGQSLSTDTQYF
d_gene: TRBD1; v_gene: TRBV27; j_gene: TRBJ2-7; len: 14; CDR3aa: CASSLSTRGYEQYF
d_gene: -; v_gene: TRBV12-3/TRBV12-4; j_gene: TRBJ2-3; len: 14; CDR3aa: CASSAVRGGDTQYF
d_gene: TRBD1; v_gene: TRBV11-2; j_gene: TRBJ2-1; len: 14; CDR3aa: CASSTQGVGNEQFF
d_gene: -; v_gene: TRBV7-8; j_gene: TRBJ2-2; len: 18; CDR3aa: CASSLVGTRRLYTGELFF
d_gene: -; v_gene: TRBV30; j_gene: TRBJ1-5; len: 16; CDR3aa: CAPHGWGRGSNQPQHF